This T cell receptor (gamma chain) was sequenced for a study of γδ T cells in repeated Plasmodium falciparum infection. The wider study: Donors had four controlled P. falciparum NF54 infections over approximately 600 days. Timepoints: baseline, immediately before selected infections, and 21 days after every infection.

Looked up from germline, CDR1 is GITISATS and CDR2 is ISYDGTV (reference sequence). The CDR3 is 12 residues long. Losses at the gene ends were 6 bases for V and 4 bases for J; bases not matched to a gene: 6. TCRdb called clones from the multiplex PCR reads again using CATT. This sample has 27,000 or so gamma-chain clones, with 1.4% found just once. Flow sorting of PBMC yielded separate Vgamma9/Vdelta2+ and Vdelta2-negative gammadelta T cell populations for bulk repertoire analysis. Only a few counts were recorded for this clone. Antigen specificity is unknown. TCRdb's protein for this DNA is that of a much larger clone and differs from the translation at residue 5, likely a read error; the protein shown is the DNA translation. Study-wide findings and caveats: Over time and infection, Vgamma9/Vdelta2+ repertoires remained highly stable and polyclonal.

Material: gamma-delta T cells from blood. This TCR derives from a pool of human donors (malaria-infected and uninfected, not separated). V usage is TRGV9 and J usage is TRGJ1 or TRGJ2. TCRdb lists no J gene, so it was determined here by aligning the DNA to germline. The CDR3 nucleotides read TGTGCCTTGTGGAGACCGTATTATAAGAAACTCTTT. Protein product: CALWRPYYKKLF.